This TCR beta chain was sequenced for a study of glioma-infiltrating T cells after dendritic cell vaccination. Overall study: Samples are from glioblastoma patients in Phase I and II dendritic cell vaccine trials. Regarding the study as a whole: Few patients contributed both blood and tumor specimens.

Up to about 2 ug genomic DNA was used for TCRB CDR3 amplification. Produced via immunoSEQ multiplex PCR; TCRdb's table is partial and in-frame only. The data show more than 85,000 clones, nearly 90% seen once. The CDR3 length is 16 residues. Germline V gene data show CDR1 as SGHTA and CDR2 as FQGNSA. With 5 bases removed from V and 2 bases from J, the gap between germline ends came to 16 bases. Time point of the sample: after dendritic cell vaccination, including at tumor progression/relapse. A note on this clone: Its antigen is unidentified.

Here the sequenced sample was blood, taken after dendritic cell vaccination. The chain combines TRBV7-2 with TRBJ2-1, with a tentative D call TRBD2 (5 bases). The origin of this receptor is a human donor with glioblastoma. The CDR3 bases are TGTGCCAGCAGCCCCCCCGTGGGAGTAACCTACAATGAGCAGTTCTTC. Amino acids: CASSPPVGVTYNEQFF. Full variable domain (missing parts from reference TRBV7-2 and TRBJ2-1): GAGVSQSPSNKVTEKGKDVELRCDPISGHTALYWYRQSLGQGLEFLIYFQGNSAPDKSGLPSDRFSAERTGGSVSTLTIQRTQQEDSAVYLCASSPPVGVTYNEQFFGPGTRLTVL.